Below, one T cell receptor (beta chain) is given with its context. Its target antigen remains unknown. No per-base quality is available; no much larger clone lies one base away. This entry comes from a study of T cell changes during pregnancy in multiple sclerosis (dated by TCRdb to the late 2010s). For the wider study: The study examined how the T cell repertoire changed over the course of pregnancy in women with multiple sclerosis.

The CDR3 starts with the cysteine, ends with the phenylalanine, and has 16 residues. The DNA shown is the 48-base CDR3, in frame from base 1. Germline trimming amounts to 6 bases on V and 6 bases on J, with 11 as the count of junction bases outside the gene matches. CDR1 MDHEN and CDR2 SYDVKM are derived from the germline V gene. Library preparation used the immunoSEQ multiplex PCR assay. TCRdb obtained this table from immuneACCESS and retained in-frame rearrangements with V and J assigned. These tables miss some clones; where compared with another copy, unresolved V genes account for less than half of the shortfall, and the remainder is unexplained. This sample comprises about 49,000 clones, 90% to 95% of them detected only once. In total, the top ten clones hold approximately 5% of the sample.

The chain joins TRBV28 to TRBJ2-2; TRBD1 agrees with 9 junctional bases. The specimen comprised CD8+ T cells from peripheral blood mononuclear cells, sampled before pregnancy. This receptor was identified in a female donor with multiple sclerosis, enrolled in a pregnancy study. The CDR3 region reads CASSNGQGQGAGELFF. The sequence in DNA is TGTGCCAGCAGCAACGGACAGGGGCAGGGAGCCGGGGAGCTGTTTTTT.